This T cell receptor beta chain was identified during a study of long-term antiretroviral therapy in people with HIV. Findings and caveats of the study: HIV repertoires spanned narrower CDR3 length ranges than controls.

Samples were assayed with immunoSEQ v3.0 at survey level. Only in-frame clones appear in the TCRdb table, and some are missing; sequencing was by immunoSEQ multiplex PCR. The sample has over 30,000 clones; roughly 97% are singletons. The germline CDR1 and CDR2 sequences are SGDLS and YYNGEE. The CDR3 is 15 amino acids. V lost 1 base, J lost 4 bases, and 2 bases stayed unmatched. Concerning this clone: Its antigen is as yet unknown.

The sample here was unsorted PBMCs, taken 6.9 years after starting antiretroviral therapy. This receptor was obtained from a man in his thirties or forties with HIV. This sequence joins TRBV9 and TRBJ2-1, with TRBD1 matching 10 bases. This chain's CDR3 is CASSVRDRGYNEQFF. The CDR3 DNA reads as TGTGCCAGCAGCGTAAGGGACAGGGGTTACAATGAGCAGTTCTTC.